This T cell receptor beta chain came from a study of early T cells in non-severe SARS-CoV-2 infection. About the study: Sequencing targeted bulk RNA from unsorted whole blood, leaving chains unpaired.

The germline V and J ends were trimmed by 6 bases and 0 bases, with 6 bases remaining between them. The germline V gene encodes CDR1 SGHTA and CDR2 FQGTGA. The CDR3 covers 13 residues. TCRdb ran MiXCR on the 5' RACE reads and lists one entry per CDR3 protein. Of roughly 18,000 distinct CDR3 sequences in the sample, under 7.5% were seen once. This clonotype was detected many times. The gene calls are TRBV7-3 and TRBJ2-1, with no clear D. Sample: whole blood. This TCR was recovered from an adult who was a healthcare worker with PCR-confirmed SARS-CoV-2 infection or an uninfected control (not recorded which). The CDR3 DNA follows: TGTGCCAGCAGTTCCGACTCCTACAATGAGCAGTTCTTC. Amino acid sequence: CASSSDSYNEQFF. Full variable domain (rest looked up from reference TRBV7-3 and TRBJ2-1): GAGVSQTPSNKVTEKGKYVELRCDPISGHTALYWYRQSLGQGPEFLIYFQGTGAADDSGLPNDRFFAVRPEGSVSTLKIQRTERGDSAVYLCASSSDSYNEQFFGPGTRLTVL.